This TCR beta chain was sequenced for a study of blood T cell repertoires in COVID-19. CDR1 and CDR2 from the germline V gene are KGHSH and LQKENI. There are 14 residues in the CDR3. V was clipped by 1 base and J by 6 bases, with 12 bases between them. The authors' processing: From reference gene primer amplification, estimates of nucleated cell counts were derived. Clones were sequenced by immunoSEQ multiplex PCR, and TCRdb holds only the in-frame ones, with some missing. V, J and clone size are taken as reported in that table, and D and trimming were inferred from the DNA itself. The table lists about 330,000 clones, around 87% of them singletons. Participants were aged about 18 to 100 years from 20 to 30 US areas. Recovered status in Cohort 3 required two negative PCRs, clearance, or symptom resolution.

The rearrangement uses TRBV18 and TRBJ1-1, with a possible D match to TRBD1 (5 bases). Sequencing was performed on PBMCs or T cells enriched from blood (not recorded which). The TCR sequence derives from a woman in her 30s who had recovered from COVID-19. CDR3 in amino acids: CASSPQGYKSEAFF. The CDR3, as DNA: TGTGCCAGCTCACCACAGGGGTATAAGTCTGAAGCTTTCTTT.